This record looks at one T cell receptor beta chain sequence and its context. Germline assignment: CDR1 MDHEN and CDR2 SYDVKM. After removal of 3 bases from V and 7 bases from J, the junction contained 3 bases not matched to a gene. This CDR3 region has 14 residues. This table comes from immunoSEQ multiplex PCR, and its TCRdb copy is limited to in-frame clones, with some not included. Here the sample spans around 120,000 clones, approximately 86% being singletons. This sample was taken from a study of T cell responses to AZD1222 COVID-19 vaccine. About the research overall: Second doses at about 4 or about 12 weeks were pooled.

This clonotype originated in an adult in good health. The V call is TRBV28, the J call TRBJ2-1; TRBD2 agrees at 10 bases. Sample: peripheral blood, taken on day 0 of AZD1222 vaccination. The CDR3 spells CASSLLGLANEQFF. The CDR3 bases are TGTGCCAGCAGTTTGCTGGGACTAGCGAATGAGCAGTTCTTC. Complete variable domain (other parts from reference TRBV28 and TRBJ2-1): DVKVTQSSRYLVKRTGEKVFLECVQDMDHENMFWYRQDPGLGLRLIYFSYDVKMKEKGDIPEGYSVSREKKERFSLILESASTNQTSMYLCASSLLGLANEQFFGPGTRLTVL.